This TCR beta chain came from a study of cytomegalovirus exposure and HLA in healthy donors. Study outcomes and limitations: In a later analysis, compared with equally common non-associated chains, HLA-associated beta chains were more expanded. Immune exposure information available was restricted to CMV serostatus. Three CMV-associated chains proved CMV antigen-specific in vitro.

On this clone itself: Its matching antigen is unknown.

The trim removed 0 bases at V and 4 bases at J, leaving 14 bases unmatched. CDR1 and CDR2 (germline): LGHNA, YSLEER. CDR3 length: 19 residues. Researchers ran the PCR with 60 Vbeta and 13 Jbeta primers. Measured with immunoSEQ multiplex PCR; TCRdb has only the in-frame clones, and not every one. The table lists about 150,000 clones, 50% to 75% of them singletons. The rearrangement joins TRBV4-3 to TRBJ2-1; 8 bases are a match to TRBD1. The TCR originated in a woman aged 55-69 years in good health and CMV-seropositive. The specimen sequenced was PBMCs. The CDR3 region is CASSQDPGQGLRGYNEQFF. DNA for the CDR3: TGCGCCAGCAGCCAAGATCCAGGACAGGGCCTCCGTGGGTACAATGAGCAGTTCTTC.